Listed here are 32 T cell receptor beta chains from one sample, sequenced in a study of blood T cell repertoires in COVID-19. Here immunoSEQ multiplex PCR was the method, and the copy in TCRdb shows in-frame clones only, minus some. The table shows 170,000 or so clones, with 84% occurring only once. The sequenced material came from peripheral blood. These TCRs come from a man between 18 and 35 years old with active or convalescent COVID-19.

The V gene is TRBV5-4, the J gene TRBJ1-2, with D maybe TRBD1 (6 bases). V lost 3 bases and J 5 bases, leaving 11 bases between the germline ends. Germline assignment: CDR1 SGHNT and CDR2 YYREEE (reference sequence). The CDR3 runs 13 residues. Written as DNA, the CDR3 is TGTGCCAGCAGCTCTCAGGGGTTATATGGCTACACCTTC. Translated: CASSSQGLYGYTF.

The chain recombines TRBV23-1 with TRBJ1-2; D is unclear. TRBV23-1 is labeled an ORF, and its function is uncertain. V was cut by 0 bases and J by 7 bases, with 9 bases left in between. The CDR3 is 13 amino acids. CDR3 amino acids: CASSQSAVGGYTF. The CDR3 bases are TGCGCCAGCAGTCAATCGGCGGTTGGTGGCTACACCTTC.

The V and J genes are TRBV7-9 and TRBJ1-4, with unresolved D. V was clipped by 4 bases and J by 5 bases, with 14 bases between them. Germline V gives CDR1 SEHNR, CDR2 FQNEAQ (reference sequence). CDR3 length equals 15 residues. CDR3 coding DNA: TGTGCCAGCAGCTCCCGGGAGGTGTTGAATGAAAAACTGTTTTTT. Its protein is CASSSREVLNEKLFF. The whole variable domain, filled in from reference TRBV7-9 and TRBJ1-4, reads DTGVSQNPRHKITKRGQNVTFRCDPISEHNRLYWYRQTLGQGPEFLTYFQNEAQLEKSRLLSDRFSAERPKGSFSTLEIQRTEQGDSAMYLCASSSREVLNEKLFFGSGTQLSVL.

J is TRBJ1-2 and V is TRBV21-1; the D call in the table, TRBD1, was not verified against the DNA. TRBV21-1 counts as a pseudogene. The length of the CDR3 is 15 residues. The CDR3 loop reads CASNPNRIANYGYTF. Written as DNA, the CDR3 is TGTGCCAGCAACCCAAACAGGATTGCTAACTATGGCTACACCTTC.

The count of this clone is one. The chain combines TRBV5-1 with TRBJ1-1; D is possibly TRBD1 (5 bases). The CDR3 length is 15 residues. CDR1 is SGHRS, CDR2 YFSETQ, per germline. Trimming removed 0 bases from V and 1 base from J, with 10 bases in between. The CDR3 DNA reads TGCGCCAGCAGCTTGGATCCTCAGGGGAACACTGAAGCTTTCTTT. Translating it yields CASSLDPQGNTEAFF.

The chain is built from TRBV24-1 and TRBJ2-2, with 14 bases that match TRBD2. J was trimmed by 6 bases and V by 0 bases; bases with no gene match: 5. In germline, CDR1 is KGHDR, CDR2 SFDVKD. CDR3 length: 18 residues. CDR3 residues: CATSDLDPGLAGAGELFF. The CDR3 nucleotides are TGTGCCACCAGTGATTTGGATCCGGGACTAGCGGGAGCCGGGGAGCTGTTTTTT.

The chain links TRBV5-6 to TRBJ1-3, with D possibly TRBD1 on 5 matching bases. The germline V gene encodes CDR1 SGHDT and CDR2 YYEEEE. V lost 2 bases, J lost 5 bases, and 11 bases lay in between. This CDR3 is built from 14 residues. CDR3 bases: TGTGCCAGCAGCTTAAGGGGAACCCGAAACACCATATATTTT. Protein product: CASSLRGTRNTIYF.

The chain has TRBV7-2 and TRBJ2-6; TRBD1 is a possible D gene (5 bases). The CDR3 is 16 residues long. CDR1 and CDR2 (germline): SGHTA, FQGNSA. Trimming removed 4 bases from V and 2 bases from J, with 12 bases in between. CDR3: CASSSRGRAGANVLTF. Written as DNA, the CDR3 is TGTGCCAGCAGCTCCCGAGGCAGGGCTGGGGCCAACGTCCTGACTTTC.

V is TRBV19 and J is TRBJ2-3, with unresolved D. This CDR3 is 14 amino acids long. The V end lost 3 bases, the J end lost 0 bases, and 7 bases lay between the germline ends. Germline loops: CDR1 LNHDA, CDR2 SQIVND (reference sequence). CDR3 nucleotide sequence: TGTGCCAGTAGTATCATGGCTAGCACAGATACGCAGTATTTT. This encodes CASSIMASTDTQYF. The full variable domain, in which reference TRBV19 and TRBJ2-3 provide the parts outside the CDR3, is DGGITQSPKYLFRKEGQNVTLSCEQNLNHDAMYWYRQDPGQGLRLIYYSQIVNDFQKGDIAEGYSVSREKKESFPLTVTSAQKNPTAFYLCASSIMASTDTQYFGPGTRLTVL.

This chain joins TRBV6-1 and TRBJ1-1, with 8 bases identical to TRBD1. Germline V lookup: CDR1 MNHNS, CDR2 SASEGT. The CDR3 has 14 residues. V dropped 3 bases and J dropped 8; count of bases not matched to a gene: 8. For the CDR3, the DNA is TGTGCCAGCAGTGACCGGGACAGGCTCCCCGAAGCTTTCTTT. Encoded protein: CASSDRDRLPEAFF.

This clone came up a few times. This chain connects TRBV6-1 to TRBJ1-2; tentatively, D is TRBD1 (5 bases). The CDR3 loop spans 18 amino acids. The V gene's germline CDR1 is MNHNS and CDR2 SASEGT. V lost 2 bases, J lost 4 bases, and 23 bases lay in between. For the CDR3, the DNA is TGTGCCAGCAGTGAACCTTATTCTCCGGGGGGAGCGGGCTATGGCTACACCTTC. Its translation: CASSEPYSPGGAGYGYTF.

This chain connects TRBV27 to TRBJ2-7; maybe TRBD2 (6 bases). V was shortened by 8 bases and J by 2 bases, with 16 bases between the two germline ends. Germline V CDR1 and CDR2: MNHEY, SMNVEV (reference sequence). This CDR3 is built from 14 residues. CDR3 loop: CASQGLFPPYEQYF. The CDR3 nucleotides are TGTGCCAGCCAGGGACTCTTCCCCCCCTACGAGCAGTACTTC.

This clone was found a few times. V gene TRBV2 combines with J gene TRBJ1-6, with 7 bases matching TRBD1. V was pared by 6 bases and J by 11 bases, with 10 bases of the junction left unmatched. From germline, CDR1 is SNHLY and CDR2 FYNNEI. The CDR3 sequence is 14 residues long. CDR3 DNA sequence: TGTGCCAGCAGCCTGACAGGGAACAATGCACCCCTCCACTTT. This codes for CASSLTGNNAPLHF.

CDR3: CASWAGAAQPQHF. For the CDR3, the DNA is TGTGCCAGCTGGGCGGGGGCGGCTCAGCCCCAGCATTTT. The chain recombines TRBV2 with TRBJ1-5, with D possibly being TRBD1 (6 bases). V lost 8 bases and J lost 6, with 14 bases in between. The CDR3 totals 13 residues. Germline values: CDR1 SNHLY, CDR2 FYNNEI. Combining the CDR3 with reference TRBV2 and TRBJ1-5 gives the whole variable domain EPEVTQTPSHQVTQMGQEVILRCVPISNHLYFYWYRQILGQKVEFLVSFYNNEISEKSEIFDDQFSVERPDGSNFTLKIRSTKLEDSAMYFCASWAGAAQPQHFGDGTRLSIL.

V is TRBV5-1 and J is TRBJ1-1; the match to TRBD1 covers 9 bases. CDR1 and CDR2 from the germline V gene are SGHRS and YFSETQ. The CDR3 runs 16 residues. V dropped 3 bases and J dropped 3; count of bases not matched to a gene: 9. This CDR3 reads CASSWADRGGDTEAFF. The CDR3 DNA reads as TGCGCCAGCAGCTGGGCGGACAGGGGTGGGGACACTGAAGCTTTCTTT.

J is TRBJ2-3 and V is TRBV19; 7 nucleotides agree with TRBD2. The CDR3 has 15 residues. Germline loops: CDR1 LNHDA, CDR2 SQIVND (reference sequence). With V trimmed by 9 bases and J by 8 bases, 17 bases remained unmatched. The CDR3, as DNA: TGTGCCAGCAGCTGGGGAGGCGTATCGGGGGGTACGCAGTATTTT. This encodes CASSWGGVSGGTQYF.

This chain uses TRBV18 with TRBJ2-3, with 8 nucleotides matching TRBD2. V lost 0 bases, J lost 8 bases, and 10 bases stayed unmatched. This CDR3 region has 16 residues. Germline lookup yields CDR1 KGHSH and CDR2 LQKENI. In nucleotides, the CDR3 is TGTGCCAGCTCACCACCTAACGGGAGGGCCCCGGGTACGCAGTATTTT. It is translated as CASSPPNGRAPGTQYF.

This chain connects TRBV19 to TRBJ2-5; TRBD2 matches 7 bases. Trimming cost V 5 bases and J 5 bases; bases outside gene matches: 11. The CDR3 consists of 15 residues. The V gene's germline CDR1 is LNHDA and CDR2 SQIVND (reference sequence). For the CDR3, the DNA is TGTGCCAGTAGTTCGAACTCGGGGGGTAAGGAGACCCAGTACTTC. Protein sequence: CASSSNSGGKETQYF.

The rearrangement joins TRBV5-5 to TRBJ1-2; TRBD1 might be the D (5 bases). V was shortened by 0 bases and J by 0 bases, with 9 bases between the two germline ends. Germline CDR1 SGHKS, CDR2 YYEKEE (reference sequence). The CDR3 covers 15 residues. CDR3 nucleotides: TGTGCCAGCAGCTTGGAGTACAGGTCTAACTATGGCTACACCTTC. Its translation: CASSLEYRSNYGYTF.

The gene calls are TRBV11-1 and TRBJ1-1, with 9 bases matching TRBD1. CDR3 size: 15 residues. Trimming cost V 3 bases and J 0 bases; bases outside gene matches: 2. Germline CDR1 reads SGHAT; CDR2 reads FQDESV (reference sequence). For the CDR3, the DNA is TGTGCCAGCAGCTTCCGGACAGGGGTGAACACTGAAGCTTTCTTT. Its translation: CASSFRTGVNTEAFF. The full variable domain, its missing parts supplied by reference TRBV11-1 and TRBJ1-1, is EAEVAQSPRYKITEKSQAVAFWCDPISGHATLYWYRQILGQGPELLVQFQDESVVDDSQLPKDRFSAERLKGVDSTLKIQPAELGDSAMYLCASSFRTGVNTEAFFGQGTRLTVV.

The gene calls are TRBV6-5 and TRBJ1-2; D is unresolved. The germline V gene encodes CDR1 MNHEY and CDR2 SVGAGI. V shed 4 bases and J shed 7 bases, with 16 bases lying between them. The CDR3 spans 14 residues. CDR3 sequence: CASSWNGPRSGYTF. CDR3 DNA: TGTGCCAGCAGTTGGAATGGCCCCAGGTCTGGCTACACCTTC.

The DNA for the CDR3 is TGTGCCAGCAGCCCCGGTCGGGGGGGAGCTTTCTTT. Amino acid sequence: CASSPGRGGAFF. The chain recombines TRBV3-1 (or the pseudogene TRBV3-2) with TRBJ1-1; TRBD1 is a possible D gene (5 bases). CDR3 length equals 12 residues. The V gene lost 4 bases and the J gene lost 10 bases, with 13 bases spanning the gap. The germline gives CDR1 LGHDT, CDR2 YNNKEL (reference sequence).

The J gene is TRBJ1-5, the V gene TRBV10-3, with D perhaps matching TRBD1 (5 bases). This CDR3 is built from 15 residues. The germline V and J ends were trimmed by 6 bases and 4 bases, with 16 bases remaining between them. Looked up from germline, CDR1 is ENHRY and CDR2 is SYGVKD. The CDR3 sequence: CAISDPGLLNQPQHF. For the CDR3, the DNA is TGTGCCATCAGCGACCCGGGACTGCTGAATCAGCCCCAGCATTTT.

As concerns this clone: A read error may produce the germline difference seen at one junction end. J is TRBJ2-1 and V is TRBV6-2 or TRBV6-3, with 13 bases aligning to TRBD2. The CDR3 totals 13 residues. The germline V gene has CDR1 MNHEY and CDR2 SVGEGT. For the CDR3, the DNA is TGTGCCAGCAGTACCGGAACCGGGACTAGCGGGATCTTC. Translating it yields CASSTGTGTSGIF.

This clone has only a few counts. This chain uses TRBV2 with TRBJ2-2; 9 positions agree with TRBD1. V was pared by 8 bases and J by 4 bases, with 5 bases of the junction left unmatched. The V gene's germline CDR1 is SNHLY and CDR2 FYNNEI. This CDR3 region has 14 residues. The chain's CDR3 is CASSQGASTGELFF. The CDR3 DNA is TGTGCCAGCTCACAGGGGGCTAGCACCGGGGAGCTGTTTTTT. The whole variable domain, remainder taken from reference TRBV2 and TRBJ2-2, is EPEVTQTPSHQVTQMGQEVILRCVPISNHLYFYWYRQILGQKVEFLVSFYNNEISEKSEIFDDQFSVERPDGSNFTLKIRSTKLEDSAMYFCASSQGASTGELFFGEGSRLTVL.

The chain has TRBV7-9 and TRBJ1-1, with a weak D call TRBD1 (5 bases). V was clipped by 5 bases and J by 0 bases, with 13 bases between them. CDR3 size: 15 residues. In germline, CDR1 is SEHNR, CDR2 FQNEAQ (reference sequence). Here the CDR3 reads CASSQGGALNTEAFF. The DNA of the CDR3 is TGTGCCAGCAGCCAGGGCGGGGCCCTGAACACTGAAGCTTTCTTT.

The table lists this clone with a few counts. Other DNA sequences in this specimen translate into the identical CDR3. In DNA, the CDR3 is TGCGCCAGCAGCTTGCAGGGTAACTATGGCTACACCTTC. As protein: CASSLQGNYGYTF. V gene TRBV5-1 combines with J gene TRBJ1-2; TRBD1 might be the D (5 bases). Per the germline V gene, CDR1 is SGHRS and CDR2 is YFSETQ. The CDR3 covers 13 residues. V lost 1 base and J 1 base, leaving 5 bases between the germline ends.

The chain carries TRBV4-2 and TRBJ2-1, with TRBD2 matching 9 bases. Germline V lookup: CDR1 LGHNA, CDR2 YNFKEQ. The length of the CDR3 is 18 residues. V trimming: 0 bases; J trimming: 1 base; junction bases outside the gene matches: 7. CDR3 nucleotide sequence: TGTGCCAGCAGCCAAGATCGGGTCGGACTAGCGTCCTACAATGAGCAGTTCTTC. This sequence encodes CASSQDRVGLASYNEQFF.

In this sample, this clone turned up once. The J gene is TRBJ2-3, the V gene TRBV3-1 (or the pseudogene TRBV3-2), with 10 bases fitting TRBD2. V shed 2 bases and J 2 bases; nucleotides not matched to a gene: 4. The CDR3 covers 16 residues. Germline CDR1 is LGHDT and CDR2 is YNNKEL (reference sequence). The CDR3 coding sequence is TGTGCCAGCAGCCAAATGGGACTAGCGCTCACAGATACGCAGTATTTT. Translation gives CASSQMGLALTDTQYF.

This rearrangement joins TRBV5-5 to TRBJ2-5, with D possibly TRBD1 on 6 matching bases. The V end lost 1 base, the J end lost 5 bases, and 15 bases lay between the germline ends. Germline V gene lookup returns CDR1 SGHKS and CDR2 YYEKEE (reference sequence). This CDR3 spans 15 amino acids. This CDR3 is CASSLSPGTQETQYF. In DNA, the CDR3 is TGTGCCAGCAGCTTGTCCCCCGGGACACAGGAGACCCAGTACTTC.

The V and J genes are TRBV14 and TRBJ2-7; 10 bases are a match to TRBD2. V shed 1 base, J shed 4 bases, and the junction held 4 bases outside the gene matches. There are 15 residues in the CDR3. The germline CDR1 and CDR2 sequences are SGHDN and FVKESK. CDR3 in amino acids: CASSQAGLAIYEQYF. CDR3 bases: TGTGCCAGCAGCCAAGCGGGACTAGCGATTTACGAGCAGTACTTC.

This clone was detected only once. The V gene is TRBV4-2, the J gene TRBJ2-1; 8 bases are a match to TRBD2. V shed 1 base and J 8 bases; nucleotides not matched to a gene: 7. CDR1 LGHNA and CDR2 YNFKEQ come from the germline V gene. This CDR3 has 15 amino acids. The DNA of the CDR3 is TGTGCCAGCAGCCAAGCGGGAGGGCCTCGATATGAGCAGTTCTTC. Translation gives CASSQAGGPRYEQFF.